This T cell receptor beta chain appears in the sequencing data of a study of blood T cell repertoires in COVID-19. Study in general: Acute-phase and convalescent COVID-19 samples originated in the United States, Italy and Spain. Sources were T cells, B-cell-depleted T cells, or PBMCs; the material itself was cDNA or gDNA.

As processed by the authors: Counts of nucleated cells, estimated from reference gene primer amplification, were obtained. TCRdb's copy holds only in-frame clones and misses some; the assay was immunoSEQ multiplex PCR. V and J calls and clone size are copied from that table; D and trimming were computed from the DNA. In the table there are some 390,000 clones, about 91% of which are singletons. The V gene end was trimmed by 4 bases and the J gene end by 1 base; junction bases not matched to a gene: 8. Germline lookup yields CDR1 MDHEN and CDR2 SYDVKM. This CDR3 region has 16 residues. Followed longitudinally, the Seattle patients had been enrolled during active infection.

The V gene is TRBV28, the J gene TRBJ2-7; TRBD1 agrees at 9 bases. This clonotype was obtained from a woman in her 40s with COVID-19, enrolled during active disease. Sequenced input: peripheral blood. The chain's CDR3 is CASSSYRDRVSYEQYF. As DNA, the CDR3 is TGTGCCAGCAGTTCCTACCGGGACAGGGTGTCCTACGAGCAGTACTTC.